The present T cell receptor beta chain was sequenced within a study of shared clonotypes between healthy human individuals. Study findings and constraints: Against clonotypes common to all four donors, non-shared ones had lower generation probabilities.

As concerns this clone: Its specificity is unknown.

Recent acute infections and vaccinations were absent in the healthy HIV-negative adult donors. In germline, CDR1 is LGHNA, CDR2 YSLEER. The CDR3 totals 13 residues. The V and J ends lost 0 bases and 9 bases respectively, with 11 bases between them. This table comes from immunoSEQ multiplex PCR, and its TCRdb copy is limited to in-frame clones, with some not included. The profile shows about 1.5 million clones, roughly 95% of them singletons. Sequencing was done on a sample of naive CD4+ T cells sorted from blood. As to subset: CD45RA+ positively selected. This sequence was found in a man younger than 45 in good health. V usage is TRBV4-3 and J usage is TRBJ2-5; no reliable D call. CDR3 sequence: CASSQDRDMAQYF. In DNA form, the CDR3 reads TGCGCCAGCAGCCAAGATCGTGATATGGCCCAGTACTTC.